This TCR beta chain was captured in a study of T cells in Graves' hyperthyroidism and ophthalmopathy. It was uncontrolled infection, other autoimmune disease, pregnancy or lactation that excluded patients. Clinicians diagnosed patients from clinical symptoms, serum thyroxine and TRAb, thyroid ultrasound and orbital computed tomography. TCR beta CDR3 regions were amplified from RNA transcripts. RT-PCR in the first round (using the HTBI primer set) targeted the TCR CDR3. TCRdb reprocessed the multiplex PCR reads via MiXCR and lists one record per CDR3 protein. In the table there are around 620,000 distinct CDR3 sequences, 40% to 55% of which are singletons. The CDR3 is made up of 15 amino acids. V lost 7 bases, J lost 9 bases, and 14 bases stayed unmatched. Germline V gene data show CDR1 as MGHDK and CDR2 as SYGVNS. This clonotype was recorded many times.

The chain couples TRBV25-1 to TRBJ1-2, with TRBD1 identical over 10 bases. The sample taken for sequencing was peripheral blood or thyroid tissue (not recorded which). The sequence was collected from an adult woman with Graves' disease, either hyperthyroidism or ophthalmopathy (not recorded which). The CDR3 nucleotides are TGTGCCAGCACGTCCACGGGACAGGGGCCTCCTCGCTACACCTTC. This translates into CASTSTGQGPPRYTF.